The 5 T cell receptor beta chains below come from one sample, sequenced in a study of blood T cell repertoires in COVID-19. The data were produced by immunoSEQ multiplex PCR, yet TCRdb's version contains in-frame clones alone and is incomplete. Among hundreds of thousands of clones listed, approximately 79% were seen once. The sample consisted of peripheral blood. The receptors shown here come from a woman older than 75 with active or convalescent COVID-19.

This chain connects TRBV10-3 to TRBJ2-1; tentative D call: TRBD1 (6 bases). Trimming removed 6 bases at V and 9 bases at J, with 18 bases between. Germline V gene lookup returns CDR1 ENHRY and CDR2 SYGVKD. This CDR3 region has 14 residues. CDR3 bases: TGTGCCATCAGGGCGGACAGTGGCATCGGTGAGCAGTTCTTC. This translates into CAIRADSGIGEQFF.

The chain recombines TRBV10-2 with TRBJ1-1, with 7 bases identical to TRBD1. This CDR3 is 14 amino acids long. Germline lookup yields CDR1 WSHSY and CDR2 SAAADI. Trimming at V came to 8 bases and at J to 1 base, leaving 7 bases not matched to a gene. For the CDR3, the DNA is TGCGCCAGCTCCAGGGGACAGAAGAACACTGAAGCTTTCTTT. Translation: CASSRGQKNTEAFF.

The chain uses TRBV5-1 and TRBJ2-3; 10 bases map to TRBD1. This CDR3 region has 14 residues. Germline V gene lookup returns CDR1 SGHRS and CDR2 YFSETQ. The V gene end was trimmed by 4 bases and the J gene end by 4 bases; junction bases not matched to a gene: 3. CDR3 sequence: CASSPTGGADTQYF. The CDR3 DNA is TGCGCCAGCAGCCCGACAGGGGGCGCAGATACGCAGTATTTT.

This clone was seen a handful of times. The gene calls are TRBV4-1 and TRBJ1-2; D is undetermined. The V and J ends lost 0 bases and 4 bases respectively, with 12 bases between them. Germline CDR1 MGHRA, CDR2 YSYEKL. This CDR3 comprises 15 residues. The CDR3 DNA reads as TGCGCCAGCAGCCAAGACCCGGGAACGGGCTATGGCTACACCTTC. Protein sequence: CASSQDPGTGYGYTF.

This clone was seen only once. This chain links TRBV7-9 with TRBJ1-4; D may be TRBD1 (5 bases). V was cut by 5 bases and J by 3 bases, with 10 bases left in between. CDR3 size: 14 residues. Germline V lookup: CDR1 SEHNR, CDR2 FQNEAQ (reference sequence). The CDR3 DNA follows: TGTGCCAGCAGCCTAAGACAGTCTAATGAAAAACTGTTTTTT. Protein: CASSLRQSNEKLFF.